A single sample is the source of the 11 T cell receptor beta chains below, sequenced in a study of blood T cell repertoires in COVID-19. The data were produced by immunoSEQ multiplex PCR, yet TCRdb's version contains in-frame clones alone and is incomplete. The table has 80,000 to 95,000 clones, 85% to 90% seen once. Sequencing was carried out using peripheral blood. All receptors come from an elderly woman in a cohort sampled during active or convalescent COVID-19.

This chain uses TRBV4-1 with TRBJ1-2; possibly TRBD1 for D (6 bases). There are 15 residues in the CDR3. Germline V lookup: CDR1 MGHRA, CDR2 YSYEKL. V shed 0 bases and J shed 2 bases, with 10 bases lying between them. CDR3 sequence (DNA): TGCGCCAGCAGCCAAGATGAGACAGGCAACTATGGCTACACCTTC. It specifies CASSQDETGNYGYTF.

The chain links TRBV4-1 to TRBJ2-7; D possibly corresponds to TRBD1 (5 bases). CDR3 size: 15 residues. Germline V gene data show CDR1 as MGHRA and CDR2 as YSYEKL. V lost 4 bases and J 0 bases, leaving 13 bases between the germline ends. The CDR3: CASSPSDSISYEQYF. The DNA for the CDR3 is TGCGCCAGCAGCCCTTCAGACAGTATCTCCTACGAGCAGTACTTC.

The chain links TRBV29-1 to TRBJ1-4, with D uncertain. V was pared by 4 bases and J by 7 bases, with 4 bases between. This CDR3 has 10 amino acids. CDR1 is SQVTM, CDR2 ANQGSEA, per germline. The chain's CDR3 is CSVGSEKLFF. CDR3 in DNA: TGCAGCGTTGGTAGTGAAAAACTGTTTTTT.

This clone came up a few times. The chain uses TRBV7-3 and TRBJ2-1, with 10 bases that match TRBD2. CDR1 is SGHTA and CDR2 is FQGTGA in the germline V gene. The CDR3 extends over 15 amino acids. Unmatched junction bases numbered 9, after V lost 5 bases and J lost 8 bases. The CDR3 nucleotides are TGTGCCAGCAGCCAAGGGACTAGCGTTCGTTATGAGCAGTTCTTC. This sequence encodes CASSQGTSVRYEQFF.

The V gene is TRBV30, the J gene TRBJ1-2; D remains unclear. Germline assignment: CDR1 GTSNPN and CDR2 SVGIG (reference sequence). Trimming removed 3 bases from V and 1 base from J, with 3 bases in between. There are 11 residues in the CDR3. This CDR3 reads CAWSNNYGYTF. CDR3 nucleotide sequence: TGTGCCTGGAGCAATAACTATGGCTACACCTTC.

This clone came up once. This chain connects TRBV24-1 to TRBJ2-1, with a tentative D call TRBD1 (6 bases). There are 13 residues in the CDR3. V shed 7 bases and J shed 0 bases, with 6 bases lying between them. Per the germline V gene, CDR1 is KGHDR and CDR2 is SFDVKD. The CDR3 loop is CATRQGSYNEQFF. In DNA, the CDR3 is TGTGCCACCAGACAGGGCTCCTACAATGAGCAGTTCTTC.

The V and J genes are TRBV28 and TRBJ1-2; 7 bases agree with TRBD1. V lost 2 bases, J lost 4 bases, and 13 bases stayed unmatched. Per germline, CDR1 MDHEN and CDR2 SYDVKM. The CDR3 sequence is 17 residues long. CDR3 coding DNA: TGTGCCAGCAGTTTACTTACTCCCAGGGGGACAGCCTATGGCTACACCTTC. Protein: CASSLLTPRGTAYGYTF.

This chain uses TRBV3-1 (or the pseudogene TRBV3-2) with TRBJ1-5, with 8 bases fitting TRBD1. V was pared by 4 bases and J by 6 bases, with 5 bases of the junction left unmatched. Germline V lookup: CDR1 LGHDT, CDR2 YNNKEL (reference sequence). The CDR3 contains 14 residues. The CDR3 DNA reads TGTGCCAGCAGCCTTGGACAGGGCGGTCAGCCCCAGCATTTT. It is translated as CASSLGQGGQPQHF.

This chain uses TRBV28 with TRBJ2-7; possibly TRBD2 for D (5 bases). Trimming stripped 6 bases from V and 0 bases from J, with 18 bases between. The CDR3 contains 16 residues. The germline V gene has CDR1 MDHEN and CDR2 SYDVKM. CDR3 sequence (DNA): TGTGCCAGCAGCATTGTAGGGCGGGCGGGCTCCTACGAGCAGTACTTC. It specifies CASSIVGRAGSYEQYF.

The J gene is TRBJ1-6, the V gene TRBV19; the match to TRBD1 covers 7 bases. V dropped 10 bases and J dropped 2; count of bases not matched to a gene: 8. In germline, CDR1 is LNHDA, CDR2 SQIVND (reference sequence). There are 15 residues in the CDR3. CDR3 loop: CATSAGTAYNSPLHF. The CDR3 DNA reads as TGTGCCACCAGCGCGGGGACAGCCTATAATTCACCCCTCCACTTT.

The chain carries TRBV28 and TRBJ2-2; possibly TRBD1 for D (5 bases). The CDR3 consists of 12 residues. V dropped 9 bases and J dropped 15 bases, with 20 bases sitting between them. Germline V gene lookup returns CDR1 MDHEN and CDR2 SYDVKM. The CDR3 protein is CASGGARRVVFF. CDR3 nucleotides: TGTGCCAGTGGTGGGGCAAGACGAGTGGTGTTTTTT.